These T cell receptor beta chains were read from a single sample in a study of cytomegalovirus exposure and HLA in healthy donors. TCRdb keeps only in-frame clones here, not all; method: immunoSEQ multiplex PCR. This repertoire shows roughly 81,000 clones, around 77% found once; its top ten account for around 2.1%. The sequencing input was PBMCs. All receptors come from a boy between 10 and 17 years old in good health and CMV-seronegative. CDR3s include the opening cysteine and the closing phenylalanine or tryptophan. A D gene is named only where the DNA matches it firmly. Clone sizes are given selectively: once, few, many, or a class where the clone is expanded.

D gene	V gene	J gene	clone size	CDR3 DNA	CDR3 protein
-	TRBV28	TRBJ2-1	-	TGTGCCAGCAGCCCATCCTACAATGAGCAGTTCTTC	CASSPSYNEQFF
TRBD1	TRBV9	TRBJ1-6	-	TGTGCCAGCAGCGTAGGAGGACAGGGTAATTCACCCCTCCACTTT	CASSVGGQGNSPLHF
TRBD1	TRBV30	TRBJ1-5	-	TGTGCCTGGAGTGATATTACAGGGGGCCAGCCCCAGCATTTT	CAWSDITGGQPQHF
TRBD2	TRBV9	TRBJ2-1	-	TGTGCCAGCAGCTCGGGACTAGCGGCCTACAATGAGCAGTTCTTC	CASSSGLAAYNEQFF
-	TRBV9	TRBJ2-2	once	TGTGCCAGCAGACCAGGGGTCACCGGGGAGCTGTTTTTT	CASRPGVTGELFF
-	TRBV27	TRBJ2-7	-	TGTGCCAGCGCTAGCTTGGCCTCCTACGAGCAGTACTTC	CASASLASYEQYF
TRBD2	TRBV7-3	TRBJ2-3	once	TGTGCCAGCAGCTCTAGCGGGAGCGGGAATACGCAGTATTTT	CASSSSGSGNTQYF
TRBD2	TRBV7-9	TRBJ2-2	-	TGTGCCAGCAGCCTACCTAGCGGGTCGAACACCGGGGAGCTGTTTTTT	CASSLPSGSNTGELFF
TRBD1	TRBV25-1	TRBJ2-2	-	TGTGCCAGCAGTGACACCGGGACAGGGGACGGGGAGCTGTTTTTT	CASSDTGTGDGELFF
-	TRBV20-1	TRBJ1-2	few	TGCAGTGCTAGAGATAATGGCTACACCTTC	CSARDNGYTF
-	TRBV7-6	TRBJ2-5	-	TGTGCCAGCAGCTCTCGGACTACCTCACAAGAGACCCAGTACTTC	CASSSRTTSQETQYF
-	TRBV6-1	TRBJ1-5	-	TGTGCCAGCAGTGAAGGAGGGCCAGGCAGCAATCAGCCCCAGCATTTT	CASSEGGPGSNQPQHF
TRBD2	TRBV9	TRBJ2-1	few	TGTGCCAGCAGTGTCTCCGGGACTAGCTTAGATGAGCAGTTCTTC	CASSVSGTSLDEQFF
TRBD2	TRBV5-1	TRBJ2-1	-	TGCGCCAGCAGCCCCATTACTAGCGTTGATGAGCAGTTCTTC	CASSPITSVDEQFF
TRBD2	TRBV4-1	TRBJ2-1	-	TGCGCCAGCAGCCCGGGACTAGCGGAGGCCCCCCGGCAGTTCTTC	CASSPGLAEAPRQFF
TRBD2	TRBV7-2	TRBJ2-3	-	TGTGCCAGCAGCTTTAGACTAGCGGGAGAGACAGATACGCAGTATTTT	CASSFRLAGETDTQYF
-	TRBV29-1	TRBJ2-5	-	TGCAGCGTTGACGCGACAGACGAGCAAGAGACCCAGTACTTC	CSVDATDEQETQYF
TRBD1	TRBV19	TRBJ1-1	-	TGTGCCAGTAGTCCACAGGGGGGAACTGAAGCTTTCTTT	CASSPQGGTEAFF
-	TRBV6-1	TRBJ2-5	-	TGTGCCAGCAGTGTCGTGGGACTCTTGGCGGAGACCCAGTACTTC	CASSVVGLLAETQYF